These 4 T cell receptor beta chains came from one sample sequenced in a study of blood T cell repertoires in COVID-19. Repertoires were generated with immunoSEQ multiplex PCR, while TCRdb's copy carries only in-frame clones and drops some. The sample has under 350,000 clones; around 90% are singletons. Sequencing was carried out using PBMCs or T cells enriched from blood (not recorded which). All receptors derive from a woman aged 40 to 50 who had recovered from COVID-19.

The chain uses TRBV18 and TRBJ2-3; 11 nucleotides match TRBD2. Germline CDR1 KGHSH, CDR2 LQKENI. This CDR3 has 16 residues. With V trimmed by 3 bases and J by 0 bases, 2 bases remained unmatched. The CDR3 is CASSPGTSGSTDTQYF. The DNA for the CDR3 is TGTGCCAGCTCACCCGGGACTAGCGGTAGCACAGATACGCAGTATTTT.

This clone was seen just once. This chain connects TRBV7-9 to TRBJ2-7; no reliable D call. Germline V CDR1 and CDR2: SEHNR, FQNEAQ (reference sequence). V lost 1 base, J lost 7 bases, and 14 bases lay in between. This CDR3 has 14 residues. CDR3 coding DNA: TGTGCCAGCAGCTTAGGACCGCTTTTCGGGGAGCAGTACTTC. Translation gives CASSLGPLFGEQYF.

The chain carries TRBV7-3 and TRBJ2-2; a weak D match, TRBD2 (6 bases). The germline V gene has CDR1 SGHTA and CDR2 FQGTGA. Trimming cost V 5 bases and J 1 base, with 20 bases left between them. This CDR3 region has 18 residues. The CDR3 is CASSPLPDSGQNTGELFF. The CDR3 nucleotides are TGTGCCAGCAGCCCATTGCCCGATAGCGGCCAGAACACCGGGGAGCTGTTTTTT.

A remark on this clone: The sample contains more than one DNA sequence encoding this CDR3. The rearrangement uses TRBV5-6 and TRBJ1-3; D unclear. V lost 0 bases to trimming and J lost 1 base, with 5 bases between them. The CDR3 has 14 residues. The germline gives CDR1 SGHDT, CDR2 YYEEEE. CDR3: CASSLGQSGNTIYF. The CDR3 bases are TGTGCCAGCAGCTTGGGACAATCTGGAAACACCATATATTTT.